This TCR beta chain was identified during a study of tumour-infiltrating T cells in Burkitt lymphoma. In germline, CDR1 is SGDLS, CDR2 YYNGEE. This CDR3 region has 15 residues. V was pared by 3 bases and J by 0 bases, with 10 bases between. Measured with immunoSEQ multiplex PCR; TCRdb has only the in-frame clones, and not every one. The data show more than 12,000 clones, 75% seen once. The sequenced material came from tumor tissue. The rearrangement joins TRBV9 to TRBJ1-3; D call uncertain. The receptor's source is a human donor with diffuse large B-cell lymphoma. CDR3: CASSAHLYSGNTIYF. Written as DNA, the CDR3 is TGTGCCAGCAGCGCCCACCTTTACTCTGGAAACACCATATATTTT.